This TCR beta chain appears in the sequencing data of a study of T cells in Graves' hyperthyroidism and ophthalmopathy. There were TCR beta CDR3 regions amplified from RNA transcripts. First-round RT-PCR targeting the TCR CDR3 was performed with the HTBI primer set. One entry per CDR3 protein results from TCRdb running MiXCR on the multiplex PCR reads. The sample lists a few hundred thousand distinct CDR3 sequences, around 20% seen once, with 26% in the top ten. This clonotype was seen ten or more times. V lost 5 bases, J lost 4 bases, and 13 bases stayed unmatched. In germline, CDR1 is SGHNT, CDR2 YENEEA. The CDR3 has 17 amino acids. Hyperthyroidism of Graves' type that showed no ophthalmopathy progression within 18 months was stable.

V and J are TRBV11-3 and TRBJ2-4; TRBD2 agrees at 8 bases. This TCR derives from a man younger than 35 with Graves' hyperthyroidism. Source material: blood. DNA of the CDR3: TGTGCCAGCAGCGCCCTGTTTGGGAGCGGGGGAAAAAACATTCAGTACTTC. Translated: CASSALFGSGGKNIQYF.